These T cell receptor beta chains were read from a single sample in a study of cytomegalovirus exposure and HLA in healthy donors. TCRdb keeps only in-frame clones here, not all; method: immunoSEQ multiplex PCR. The table has about 200,000 clones, less than 90% seen once. The specimen sequenced was PBMCs. These receptors came from a woman in her 30s in good health and CMV-seronegative. CDR3s include the opening cysteine and the closing phenylalanine or tryptophan. The D gene is left open where the match is weak. Expanded clones get a size class; other rows say once, few or many, or leave the size out.

>TRBJ2-5|NA|TRBV5-1|TRBD1
TGCGCCAGCAGCTTCGGGACAGGGAGAGAGACCCAGTACTTC
CASSFGTGRETQYF
>TRBJ2-3|NA|TRBV30|TRBD2
TGTGCCCAAAATGGGGGAGGGCGCGGAGATACGCAGTATTTT
CAQNGGGRGDTQYF
>TRBJ2-2|NA|TRBV9|NA
TGTGCCAGCAGTGATAGGAGAGGGACCGGGGAGCTGTTTTTT
CASSDRRGTGELFF
>TRBJ2-7|NA|TRBV19|TRBD2
TGTGCCAGTAGTATTAGACTAGCGGAAAGCTCCTACGAGCAGTACTTC
CASSIRLAESSYEQYF
>TRBJ2-7|NA|TRBV5-6|NA
TGTGCCAGCAGCGTTTCAGGGTTTTCCTCTTCCTACGAGCAGTACTTC
CASSVSGFSSSYEQYF
>TRBJ2-2|NA|TRBV9|NA
TGTGCCAGCAGCGTCCTCCCCGGGGAGCTGTTTTTT
CASSVLPGELFF
>TRBJ1-1|NA|TRBV7-9|NA
TGCGCCAGCACCAAACTGAACAGGGTCGGCACTGAAGCTTTCTTT
CASTKLNRVGTEAFF
>TRBJ2-7|NA|TRBV7-2|TRBD2
TGTGCCAGCAGCTTAGTTCCTAGCGGAGCCTACGAGCAGTACTTC
CASSLVPSGAYEQYF
>TRBJ1-2|NA|TRBV5-1|NA
TGCGCCAGCAGCCTAGGGGCCCAAAACTATGGCTACACCTTC
CASSLGAQNYGYTF
>TRBJ1-2|NA|TRBV5-4|NA
TGTGCCAGCAGCCCAGAAACCGGGACACAGTATGGCTACACCTTC
CASSPETGTQYGYTF
>TRBJ2-1|NA|TRBV28|TRBD2
TGTGCCAGCAGCGATCTAGCGGGGGGCTACAATGAGCAGTTCTTC
CASSDLAGGYNEQFF
>TRBJ2-1|NA|TRBV30|NA
TGTGCCTGGAATGTAGTAGCCGAGCCCCCCTACAATGAGCAGTTCTTC
CAWNVVAEPPYNEQFF
>TRBJ2-3|NA|TRBV5-1|NA
TGCGCCAGCAGCTCCCTAGGTTCGCCAGGGGATACGCAGTATTTT
CASSSLGSPGDTQYF
>TRBJ2-7|NA|TRBV27|TRBD2
TGTGCCAGCAGTAGGCTAGCGGGACCCTACGAGCAGTACTTC
CASSRLAGPYEQYF
>TRBJ2-5|NA|TRBV6-4|NA
TGTGCCAGCAGTCAACAACCGGGAGCAGGAGAGACCCAGTACTTC
CASSQQPGAGETQYF
>TRBJ2-2|NA|TRBV2|TRBD2
TGTGCCAGCAGTGGGGGGAGGGAAACCGGGGAGCTGTTTTTT
CASSGGRETGELFF
>TRBJ2-7|once|TRBV28|NA
TGTGCCAGCAGTTTCGCGTACGAGCAGTACTTC
CASSFAYEQYF
>TRBJ1-2|NA|TRBV2|NA
TGTGCCAGCAGGGCCCAGGTTGGTTGGGGCTACACCTTC
CASRAQVGWGYTF
>TRBJ2-3|NA|TRBV29-1|NA
TGCAGCGTTGACAGGGGGGATGCTAATTTGGATACGCAGTATTTT
CSVDRGDANLDTQYF
>TRBJ1-1|NA|TRBV4-1|NA
TGCGCCAGCAGCCACAGTGCGGGGGAATACACTGAAGCTTTCTTT
CASSHSAGEYTEAFF
>TRBJ1-3|NA|TRBV5-1|NA
TGCGCCAGCAGCTTGGTACAGGGTAGCTCTGGAAACACCATATATTTT
CASSLVQGSSGNTIYF
>TRBJ2-1|NA|TRBV6-1|TRBD2
TGTGCCAGCAGCCGAACTAGCGGGAGCCCCAATGAGCAGTTCTTC
CASSRTSGSPNEQFF
>TRBJ1-5|NA|TRBV28|NA
TGTGCCATCGAGCGAGGCAATCAGCCCCAGCATTTT
CAIERGNQPQHF
>TRBJ2-7|NA|TRBV5-1|TRBD1
TGCGCCAGCAGCCTCGCCGGACAGGGGGCCTCCTACGAGCAGTACTTC
CASSLAGQGASYEQYF
>TRBJ2-5|NA|TRBV7-9|NA
TGTGCCAGCAGCGAACAGGGTCAAGAGACCCAGTACTTC
CASSEQGQETQYF
>TRBJ2-3|NA|TRBV18|TRBD2
TGTGCCAGCTCACCATACGCGGGAGCTGTGGATACGCAGTATTTT
CASSPYAGAVDTQYF
>TRBJ2-1|NA|TRBV6-1|NA
TGTGCCAGCAGTCCTAGGGGGGGTTGGAATGAGCAGTTCTTC
CASSPRGGWNEQFF
>TRBJ1-5|few|TRBV7-2|NA
TGTGCCAGCGGGGGGGGGAGGGTGGGGAATCAGCCCCAGCATTTT
CASGGGRVGNQPQHF
>TRBJ1-4|once|TRBV4-1|TRBD1
TGCGCCAGCAGCCAAGATTACGAAGGGGGCTTTGAAGAAAAACTGTTTTTT
CASSQDYEGGFEEKLFF
>TRBJ1-2|NA|TRBV4-1|NA
TGCGCCAGCAGCCAAGGCCTCGGGGTTAGCTATGGCTACACCTTC
CASSQGLGVSYGYTF
>TRBJ2-1|NA|TRBV7-6|TRBD1
TGTGCCAGCAGCCGACAGGGTTTGAATGAGCAGTTCTTC
CASSRQGLNEQFF
>TRBJ2-5|NA|TRBV29-1|NA
TGCAGCGTTGGCAGGGGACGGGAGACCCAGTACTTC
CSVGRGRETQYF
>TRBJ2-1|NA|TRBV5-6|TRBD2
TGTGCCAGCAGCTCTCGGGGGGGGAATTACAATGAGCAGTTCTTC
CASSSRGGNYNEQFF
>TRBJ2-3|NA|TRBV10-3|TRBD2
TGTGCCATCAAAGGGACTAGCGGGGAAGATACGCAGTATTTT
CAIKGTSGEDTQYF
>TRBJ2-7|few|TRBV25-1|NA
TGTGCCAGCAGTGCCAGTTTATCGCGGGACGAGCAGTACTTC
CASSASLSRDEQYF
>TRBJ2-1|NA|TRBV5-1|NA
TGCGCCAGCAGCTTTGGGCTATATGAGAGCTCCTACAATGAGCAGTTCTTC
CASSFGLYESSYNEQFF
>TRBJ2-7|NA|TRBV5-1|TRBD2
TGCGCCAGCAGCCTTAAGCAACTAGCGGGGGGAAATTGGAACGAGCAGTACTTC
CASSLKQLAGGNWNEQYF
>TRBJ1-2|NA|TRBV6-1|TRBD1
TGTGCCAGCAGTGGACAGGGCCATAGGTTTGGCTACACCTTC
CASSGQGHRFGYTF
>TRBJ2-7|NA|TRBV10-3|TRBD2
TGTGCCACACTAGCGACGAGCTCCTACGAGCAGTACTTC
CATLATSSYEQYF
>TRBJ2-1|NA|TRBV18|TRBD1
TGTGCCAGCTCACGTCGGACAGGGGCTTACAATGAGCAGTTCTTC
CASSRRTGAYNEQFF
>TRBJ2-7|NA|TRBV18|TRBD1
TGTGCCAGCTCACCTTGGACAGGGGTCCTCTACGAGCAGTACTTC
CASSPWTGVLYEQYF
>TRBJ2-2|NA|TRBV15|NA
TGTGCCACCAGCAGAGATGGGCAGGGATACACCGGGGAGCTGTTTTTT
CATSRDGQGYTGELFF
>TRBJ2-5|NA|TRBV10-3|NA
TGTGCCATCAGTGATAGCGGCCAAGAGACCCAGTACTTC
CAISDSGQETQYF
>TRBJ2-1|NA|TRBV6-1|TRBD2
TGTGCCAGCAGCGCTGATCTAGCGGGTAATGTTGAGCAGTTCTTC
CASSADLAGNVEQFF
>TRBJ2-2|NA|TRBV28|NA
TGTGCCAGCAGGGCGTACAGGGTGAGGACCGGGGAGCTGTTTTTT
CASRAYRVRTGELFF
>TRBJ1-3|NA|TRBV11-2|NA
TGTGCCAGCAGCCTCCTGGCAGGTTGGGCTGGAAACACCATATATTTT
CASSLLAGWAGNTIYF